This TCR beta chain was sequenced during a study of blood T cell repertoires in COVID-19. The data were produced by immunoSEQ multiplex PCR, yet TCRdb's version contains in-frame clones alone and is incomplete. The sample includes hundreds of thousands of clones, approximately 86% of them seen just once. This CDR3 is built from 16 residues. Germline V gives CDR1 LNHDA, CDR2 SQIVND (reference sequence). Germline trimming cut 3 bases from V and 8 bases from J; bases unmatched to any gene: 13. The chain recombines TRBV19 with TRBJ1-5, with TRBD1 matching 7 bases. The TCR sequence derives from a woman aged 55-70 years who had recovered from COVID-19. The sequencing sample was made of peripheral blood. The CDR3 loop is CASSMPRGGGREPQHF. CDR3 DNA: TGTGCCAGTAGTATGCCCCGAGGAGGGGGCAGGGAGCCCCAGCATTTT.